Presented here are 12 T cell receptor beta chains from one specimen sequenced in a study of blood T cell repertoires in COVID-19. Clones were read by immunoSEQ multiplex PCR, and TCRdb kept only the in-frame ones, dropping some. The table records approximately 200,000 clones, nearly 85% of them present only once. What was sequenced was peripheral blood. The receptors come from a woman aged 25 to 39 with acute or convalescent COVID-19.

The chain combines TRBV30 with TRBJ1-6; tentatively, D is TRBD1 (5 bases). Looked up from germline, CDR1 is GTSNPN and CDR2 is SVGIG (reference sequence). V was shortened by 0 bases and J by 9 bases, with 15 bases between the two germline ends. CDR3 length equals 15 residues. The CDR3 DNA reads as TGTGCCTGGAGTGTGGGGGGGGGAAGGTCTTCACCCCTCCACTTT. Amino acid sequence: CAWSVGGGRSSPLHF.

The chain carries TRBV27 and TRBJ1-1, with 7 bases aligning to TRBD1. The CDR3 has 14 amino acids. Trimming at V came to 3 bases and at J to 7 bases, leaving 8 bases not matched to a gene. In germline, CDR1 is MNHEY, CDR2 SMNVEV (reference sequence). In DNA, the CDR3 is TGTGCCAGCAGTTTCTACGACAGGGCTGGTGAAGCTTTCTTT. This encodes CASSFYDRAGEAFF.

The chain recombines TRBV24-1 with TRBJ2-5, with D maybe TRBD1 (9 bases). V lost 3 bases, J lost 7 bases, and 17 bases lay in between. CDR3 length equals 15 residues. Germline V gene lookup returns CDR1 KGHDR and CDR2 SFDVKD. CDR3 in DNA: TGTGCCACCAGTGATCACGGGACAGGGACTAGGACCCAGTACTTC. It codes for CATSDHGTGTRTQYF.

The chain links TRBV9 to TRBJ2-3, with a possible D match to TRBD1 (7 bases). V lost 0 bases to trimming and J lost 4 bases, with 15 bases between them. This CDR3 spans 16 amino acids. CDR1 SGDLS and CDR2 YYNGEE come from the germline V gene. The CDR3 DNA reads as TGTGCCAGCAGCGTAGAGGTCAGGGGGGCCCCAGATACGCAGTATTTT. This encodes CASSVEVRGAPDTQYF.

The chain is built from TRBV11-3 and TRBJ1-3; the match to TRBD1 covers 7 bases. This CDR3 is built from 17 residues. CDR1 is SGHNT, CDR2 YENEEA, per germline. V was pared by 5 bases and J by 0 bases, with 10 bases of the junction left unmatched. CDR3 coding DNA: TGTGCCAGCAGCCCCGCCCTGGGACAGCCCTCTGGAAACACCATATATTTT. This translates into CASSPALGQPSGNTIYF.

The chain recombines TRBV7-9 with TRBJ1-5; D uncertain. The V gene lost 4 bases and the J gene lost 3 bases, with 7 bases spanning the gap. The CDR3 runs 13 residues. From germline, CDR1 is SEHNR and CDR2 FQNEAQ (reference sequence). CDR3 loop: CASSSGFNQPQHF. In nucleotides, the CDR3 is TGTGCCAGCAGCTCAGGTTTCAATCAGCCCCAGCATTTT.

This sequence joins TRBV5-4 and TRBJ2-7, with D possibly TRBD2 on 6 matching bases. V was trimmed by 4 bases and J by 3 bases, leaving 11 bases between them. The germline V gene has CDR1 SGHNT and CDR2 YYREEE (reference sequence). This CDR3 is built from 13 residues. The CDR3 loop is CASSGTGSYEQYF. The DNA of the CDR3 is TGTGCCAGCAGCGGAACCGGGAGCTACGAGCAGTACTTC.

This rearrangement joins TRBV6-1 to TRBJ1-2, with TRBD1 matching 9 bases. The CDR3 is 16 residues long. J gave up 4 bases and V 4 bases, and 10 bases lay outside the gene matches. Looked up from germline, CDR1 is MNHNS and CDR2 is SASEGT. CDR3 region: CASSAPIRDRVYGYTF. DNA of the CDR3: TGTGCCAGCAGTGCCCCGATCCGGGACAGGGTCTATGGCTACACCTTC.

The CDR3 sequence: CASSPPTGANVLTF. The CDR3 nucleotides are TGCGCCAGCAGCCCTCCTACTGGGGCCAACGTCCTGACTTTC. The genes are TRBV5-1 and TRBJ2-6; D ambiguous. This CDR3 has 14 amino acids. Germline V gene data show CDR1 as SGHRS and CDR2 as YFSETQ. Trimming stripped 4 bases from V and 2 bases from J, with 7 bases between.

The V and J genes are TRBV9 and TRBJ2-3; 9 positions match TRBD1. Germline V gene lookup returns CDR1 SGDLS and CDR2 YYNGEE. J gave up 6 bases and V 7 bases, and 15 bases lay outside the gene matches. The CDR3 covers 16 residues. The CDR3 loop is CASSGTGKRFGDTQYF. The CDR3, as DNA: TGTGCCAGCTCGGGGACAGGGAAGAGGTTCGGGGATACGCAGTATTTT.

In the case of this clone: This sample includes further DNA sequences coding for the same CDR3. The chain joins TRBV12-3 or TRBV12-4 to TRBJ2-7, with D possibly being TRBD2 (5 bases). There are 13 residues in the CDR3. The V end lost 1 base, the J end lost 3 bases, and 7 bases lay between the germline ends. The CDR3 loop reads CASSLGGRYEQYF. DNA for the CDR3: TGTGCCAGCAGTTTAGGAGGGCGCTACGAGCAGTACTTC.

This chain joins TRBV18 and TRBJ1-1; D is uncertain. V was trimmed by 6 bases and J by 5 bases, leaving 10 bases between them. CDR3 length: 12 residues. CDR1 and CDR2 from the germline V gene are KGHSH and LQKENI. The CDR3 coding sequence is TGTGCCAGCTCCCCTATGGAGACTGAAGCTTTCTTT. This translates into CASSPMETEAFF. Full variable domain (outside the CDR3, taken from reference TRBV18 and TRBJ1-1): NAGVMQNPRHLVRRRGQEARLRCSPMKGHSHVYWYRQLPEEGLKFMVYLQKENIIDESGMPKERFSAEFPKEGPSILRIQQVVRGDSAAYFCASSPMETEAFFGQGTRLTVV.